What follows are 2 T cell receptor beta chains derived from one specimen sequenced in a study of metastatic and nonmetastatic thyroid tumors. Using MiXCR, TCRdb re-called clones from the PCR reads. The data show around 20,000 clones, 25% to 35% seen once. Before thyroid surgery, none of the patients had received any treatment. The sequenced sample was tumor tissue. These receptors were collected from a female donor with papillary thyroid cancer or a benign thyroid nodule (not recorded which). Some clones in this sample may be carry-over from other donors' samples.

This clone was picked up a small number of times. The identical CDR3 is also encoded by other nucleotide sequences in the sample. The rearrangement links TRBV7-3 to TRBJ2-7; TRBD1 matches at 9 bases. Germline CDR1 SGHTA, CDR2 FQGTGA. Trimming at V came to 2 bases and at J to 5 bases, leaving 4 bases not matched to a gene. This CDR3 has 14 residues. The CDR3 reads CASSLGGQGHEQYF. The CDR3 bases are TGTGCCAGCAGCTTAGGGGGACAGGGCCACGAGCAGTACTTC.

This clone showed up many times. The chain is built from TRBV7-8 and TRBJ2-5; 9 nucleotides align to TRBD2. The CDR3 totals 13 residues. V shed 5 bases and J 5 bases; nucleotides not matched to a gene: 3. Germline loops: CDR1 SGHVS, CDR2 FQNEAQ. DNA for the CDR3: TGTGCCAGCAGCCCTGGACTAGCGGAGACCCAGTACTTC. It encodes CASSPGLAETQYF.